This T cell receptor beta chain was sequenced in a study of T cells in localized non-small cell lung cancer. Study-wide results and limits: The study linked higher blood T cell density to longer overall survival. Heterogeneity within the tumor remains possible, as just one region underwent sequencing. For the top 100 tumor clones, a median around 61 also appeared in adjacent lung.

V lost 0 bases and J lost 7, with 11 bases in between. This CDR3 contains 13 residues. From germline, CDR1 is SGHRS and CDR2 YFSETQ. In the case of this clone: Its antigen is currently unknown.

The data were produced by immunoSEQ multiplex PCR, yet TCRdb's version contains in-frame clones alone and is incomplete. The profile shows some 53,000 clones, more than 80% of them singletons. The specimen was peripheral blood, collected before any cancer treatment. This chain uses TRBV5-1 with TRBJ2-7, with no clear D. The receptor's source is a male donor aged 60 or over with stage III squamous cell lung carcinoma. The CDR3 loop is CASSLAPLEEQYF. DNA of the CDR3: TGCGCCAGCAGCTTGGCCCCACTGGAGGAGCAGTACTTC. The full variable domain, in which reference TRBV5-1 and TRBJ2-7 provide the parts outside the CDR3, is KAGVTQTPRYLIKTRGQQVTLSCSPISGHRSVSWYQQTPGQGLQFLFEYFSETQRNKGNFPGRFSGRQFSNSRSEMNVSTLELGDSALYLCASSLAPLEEQYFGPGTRLTVT.